This T cell receptor beta chain stems from a study of tumor-infiltrating lymphocytes in primary liver carcinoma. Study summary: Samples yielded about 3.5 to 7.5 million productive TCRbeta reads, similar across tissue types.

General study points: Tumor region pairs showed greater overlap than either tumor-adjacent or tumor-blood pairs did. The study used bulk unsorted samples and so did not compare CD4+ and CD8+ repertoires.

CDR3 length: 17 amino acids. The V gene's germline CDR1 is SGHAT and CDR2 FQDESV (reference sequence). V was cut by 4 bases and J by 0 bases, with 16 bases left in between. For this clonotype: Its specificity is not known.

A constant-region primer served to make TCR beta cDNA from about 0.45 ug total RNA. Three nested multiplex PCR rounds, a slightly modified ARM-PCR, produced the libraries for TCR beta. Investigators reported that the first two PCR rounds, at roughly 10 cycles each, used TRBV1-TRBV30 forward primers with a C-beta reverse primer. TCRdb ran MiXCR on the multiplex PCR reads and lists one entry per CDR3 protein. This table has 300,000 to 400,000 distinct CDR3 sequences, around three fifths appearing once. Unsorted whole blood yielded the blood RNA, and germline DNA was also extracted. Before the operation took place, around 4 milliliters of peripheral blood were collected.

The sequenced sample consisted of peripheral blood. The chain couples TRBV11-1 to TRBJ2-1, with a weak D call TRBD2 (5 bases). The receptor was isolated from a middle-aged man with primary liver carcinoma and hepatitis B virus infection. CDR3 nucleotide sequence: TGTGCCAGCAGCTCGTCCGGGAATGGGAGCTCCTACAATGAGCAGTTCTTC. It encodes CASSSSGNGSSYNEQFF.